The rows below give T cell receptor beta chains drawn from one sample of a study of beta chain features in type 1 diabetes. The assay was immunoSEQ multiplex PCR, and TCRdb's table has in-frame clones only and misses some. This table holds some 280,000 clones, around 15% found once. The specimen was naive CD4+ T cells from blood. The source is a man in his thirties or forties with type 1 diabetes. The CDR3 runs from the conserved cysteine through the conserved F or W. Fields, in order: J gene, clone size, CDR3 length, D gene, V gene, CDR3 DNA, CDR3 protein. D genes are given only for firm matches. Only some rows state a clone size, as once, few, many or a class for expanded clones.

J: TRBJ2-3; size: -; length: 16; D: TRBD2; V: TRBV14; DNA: TGTGCCAGCAGCCTACTTGGAGGGAGGGCAACAGATACGCAGTATTTT; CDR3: CASSLLGGRATDTQYF
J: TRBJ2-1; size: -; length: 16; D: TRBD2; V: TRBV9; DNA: TGTGCCAGCAGCGTAGGATCCAGCGGGAGGATTTACGAGCAGTTCTTC; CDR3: CASSVGSSGRIYEQFF
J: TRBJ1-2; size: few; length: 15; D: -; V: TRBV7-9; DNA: TGTGCCAGCAGCACCCAAGCCGGGACATGGCCTGGCTACACCTTC; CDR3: CASSTQAGTWPGYTF
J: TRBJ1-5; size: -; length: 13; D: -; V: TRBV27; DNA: TGTGCCAGCAGTCCCGCGGCCCTGGGAGCCCAGCATTTT; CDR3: CASSPAALGAQHF
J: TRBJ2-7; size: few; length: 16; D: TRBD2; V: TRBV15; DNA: TGTGCCACCAGCAGAGGAGGAACTAGCGGGAGTATCGAGCAGTACTTC; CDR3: CATSRGGTSGSIEQYF
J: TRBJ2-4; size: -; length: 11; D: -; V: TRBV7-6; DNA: TGTGCCAGCGGCCCGTTGGTCTCGCAGTACTTC; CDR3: CASGPLVSQYF
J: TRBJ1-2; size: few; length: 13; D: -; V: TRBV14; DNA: TGTGCCAGCAGCCAAGGACAGATCTATGGCTACACCTTC; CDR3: CASSQGQIYGYTF
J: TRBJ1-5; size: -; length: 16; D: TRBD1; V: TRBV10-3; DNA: TGTGCCATCAGTAGGGACAGGGGGAAGGGCAATCAGCCCCAGCATTTT; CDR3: CAISRDRGKGNQPQHF
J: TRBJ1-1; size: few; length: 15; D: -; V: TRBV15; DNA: TGTGCCACCAGCAACCCACAGGGTGGGGACACTGAAGCTTTCTTT; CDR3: CATSNPQGGDTEAFF
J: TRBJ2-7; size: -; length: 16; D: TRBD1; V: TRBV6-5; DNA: TGTGCCAGCAGTTACCCATCATCCAGGGGGCGGCACGAGCAGTACTTC; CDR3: CASSYPSSRGRHEQYF
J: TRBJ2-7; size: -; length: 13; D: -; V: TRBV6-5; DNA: TGTGCCAGCAGTCAGGGGAGCTCCTACGAGCAGTACTTC; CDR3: CASSQGSSYEQYF
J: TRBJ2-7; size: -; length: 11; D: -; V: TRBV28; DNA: TGTGCCAGCAGTTTGAGTCGGGAGCAGTACTTC; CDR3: CASSLSREQYF
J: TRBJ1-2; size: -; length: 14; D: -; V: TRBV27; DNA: TGTGCCAGCAGACGAGGACAGAATCAATATGGCTACACCTTC; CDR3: CASRRGQNQYGYTF
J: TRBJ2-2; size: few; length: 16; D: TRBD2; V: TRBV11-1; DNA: TGTGCCAGCAGAGGTACTAGCGGGAGCCCCAACGGGGAGCTGTTTTTT; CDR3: CASRGTSGSPNGELFF
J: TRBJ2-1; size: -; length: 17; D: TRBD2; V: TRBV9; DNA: TGTGCCAGCAGCGTCCTAGGCGGGAGGGTCTCCTACAATGAGCAGTTCTTC; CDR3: CASSVLGGRVSYNEQFF
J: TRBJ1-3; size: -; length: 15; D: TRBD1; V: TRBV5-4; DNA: TGTGCCAGCAGCCTGGACAGGGGGTCCGGAAACACCATATATTTT; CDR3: CASSLDRGSGNTIYF
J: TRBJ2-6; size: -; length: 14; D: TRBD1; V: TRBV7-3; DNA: TGTGCCAGCAGCTCAACTCCCGGACAGGGTATCCTGACTTTC; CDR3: CASSSTPGQGILTF
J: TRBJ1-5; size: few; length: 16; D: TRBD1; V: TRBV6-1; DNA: TGTGCCAGCAGTGGGGGACAGGGATTTAGCAATCAGCCCCAGCATTTT; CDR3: CASSGGQGFSNQPQHF
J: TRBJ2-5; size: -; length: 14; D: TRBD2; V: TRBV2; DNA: TGTGCCAGCAGACCCGGGACTACTCAAGAGACCCAGTACTTC; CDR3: CASRPGTTQETQYF
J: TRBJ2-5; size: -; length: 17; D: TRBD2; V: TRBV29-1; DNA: TGCAGCGTTGAAATGCGGGAGGGCCTTAGTTTCCAAGAGACCCAGTACTTC; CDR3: CSVEMREGLSFQETQYF
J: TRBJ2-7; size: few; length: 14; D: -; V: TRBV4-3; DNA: TGCGCCAGCAGCCAAGACAGGGATAGGGACGAGCAGTACTTC; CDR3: CASSQDRDRDEQYF
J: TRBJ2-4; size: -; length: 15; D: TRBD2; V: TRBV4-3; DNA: TGCGCCAGCAGCCGTGGCCGGGACTACGCGAACATTCAGTACTTC; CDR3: CASSRGRDYANIQYF
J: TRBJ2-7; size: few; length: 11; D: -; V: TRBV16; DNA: TGTGCCAGCAGCCCAGGCTACGAGCAGTACTTC; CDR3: CASSPGYEQYF
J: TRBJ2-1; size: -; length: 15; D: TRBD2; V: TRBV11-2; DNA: TGTGCCAGCAGCTTACAACTAGCGGGAGGCAATGAGCAGTTCTTC; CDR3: CASSLQLAGGNEQFF
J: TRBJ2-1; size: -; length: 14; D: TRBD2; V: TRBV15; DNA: TGTGCCACCAGCAAGACTAGCGGGAGGGGTGAGCAGTTCTTC; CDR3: CATSKTSGRGEQFF
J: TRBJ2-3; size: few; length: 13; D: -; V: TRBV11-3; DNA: TGTGCCAGCAGCTTGGACTATCAAGATACGCAGTATTTT; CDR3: CASSLDYQDTQYF
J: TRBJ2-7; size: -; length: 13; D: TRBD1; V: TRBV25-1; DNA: TGTGCCAGCCGGACAGGGGGTTTATACGAGCAGTACTTC; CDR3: CASRTGGLYEQYF
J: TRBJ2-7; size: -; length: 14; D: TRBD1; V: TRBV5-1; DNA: TGCGCCAGCAGCCCGTGGGACAGCTCCTACGAGCAGTACTTC; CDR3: CASSPWDSSYEQYF
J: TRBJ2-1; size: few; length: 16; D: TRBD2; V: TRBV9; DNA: TGTGCCAGCAGCAGATCCGGGACTAGCGGCCCCAATGAGCAGTTCTTC; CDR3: CASSRSGTSGPNEQFF
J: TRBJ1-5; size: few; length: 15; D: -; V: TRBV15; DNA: TGTGCCACCAGCAGAGGGGGGGATAGCAATCAGCCCCAGCATTTT; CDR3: CATSRGGDSNQPQHF
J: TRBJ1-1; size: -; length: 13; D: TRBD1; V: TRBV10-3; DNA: TGTGCCACCAGGGACAGGGAGAACACTGAAGCTTTCTTT; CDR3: CATRDRENTEAFF
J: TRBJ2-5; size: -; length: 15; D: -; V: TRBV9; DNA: TGTGCCAGCAGCAGAGGCATCCGGGAACAAGAGACCCAGTACTTC; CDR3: CASSRGIREQETQYF
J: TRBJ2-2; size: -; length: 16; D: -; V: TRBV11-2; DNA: TGTGCCAGCAGCTCCTGGGGAGTTTCGAGGGCCGGGGAGCTGTTTTTT; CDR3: CASSSWGVSRAGELFF
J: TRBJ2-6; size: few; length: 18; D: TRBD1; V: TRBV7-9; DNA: TGTGCCAGCAGCCATATGGGACAGATGCTATCTGGGGCCAACGTCCTGACTTTC; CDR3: CASSHMGQMLSGANVLTF
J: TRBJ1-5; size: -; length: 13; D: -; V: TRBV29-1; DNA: TGCAGCGTTGAATACAGTAGCAATCAGCCCCAGCATTTT; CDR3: CSVEYSSNQPQHF
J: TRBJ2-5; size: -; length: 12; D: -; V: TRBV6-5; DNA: TGTGCCAGCAGTTACCCCCCGGAGACCCAGTACTTC; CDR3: CASSYPPETQYF
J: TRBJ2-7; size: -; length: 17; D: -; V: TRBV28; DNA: TGTGCCAGCAGCCTCATGGGGCTAGCGAGGAGCTCCTACGAGCAGTACTTC; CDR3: CASSLMGLARSSYEQYF
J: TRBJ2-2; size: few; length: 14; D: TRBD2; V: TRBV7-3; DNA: TGTGCCAGCAGCTTATGGGGGGGAACCGGGGAGCTGTTTTTT; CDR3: CASSLWGGTGELFF
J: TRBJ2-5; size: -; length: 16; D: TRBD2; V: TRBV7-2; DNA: TGTGCCAGCAGCTTACGACTAGCGGGAGGGCAAGAGACCCAGTACTTC; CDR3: CASSLRLAGGQETQYF
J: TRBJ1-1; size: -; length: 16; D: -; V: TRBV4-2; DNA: TGTGCCAGCGGACCGGCGTCCCGACAGCTGAACACTGAAGCTTTCTTT; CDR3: CASGPASRQLNTEAFF
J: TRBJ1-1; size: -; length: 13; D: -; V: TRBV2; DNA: TGTGCCAGCGGAGGACAGCTGAACACTGAAGCTTTCTTT; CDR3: CASGGQLNTEAFF
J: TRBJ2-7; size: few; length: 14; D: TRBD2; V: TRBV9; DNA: TGTGCCAGCGGCCCGGGGACTAGCGGGAGTGCGCAGTACTTC; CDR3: CASGPGTSGSAQYF
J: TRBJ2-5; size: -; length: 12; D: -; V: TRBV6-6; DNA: TGTGCCAGCAGTTACTCGAGAGAGACCCAGTACTTC; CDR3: CASSYSRETQYF
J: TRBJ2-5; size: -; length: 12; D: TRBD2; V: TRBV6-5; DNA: TGTGCCAGCAGGACCGCAACTAGTAGCGGGAACTTC; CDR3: CASRTATSSGNF
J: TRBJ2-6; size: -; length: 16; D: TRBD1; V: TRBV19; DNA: TGTGCCAGTAGTAAGCAGGGGGCTATGGGGGCCAACGTCCTGACTTTC; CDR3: CASSKQGAMGANVLTF
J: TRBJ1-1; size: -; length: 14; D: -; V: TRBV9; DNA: TGTGCCAGCAGCGTAGCTGCGGTGAACACTGAAGCTTTCTTT; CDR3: CASSVAAVNTEAFF
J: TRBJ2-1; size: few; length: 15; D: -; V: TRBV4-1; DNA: TGCGCCAGCAGCCAAGACGGCGGCCTCCTAAATGAGCAGTTCTTC; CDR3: CASSQDGGLLNEQFF
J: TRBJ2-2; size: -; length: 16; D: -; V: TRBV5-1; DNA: TGCGCCAGCAGGCCGGCAGGGGTCGCGAACACCGGGGAGCTGTTTTTT; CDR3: CASRPAGVANTGELFF
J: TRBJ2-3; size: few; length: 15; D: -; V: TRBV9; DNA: TGTGCCAGCAGCCCCGGGGGACGGCGCACAGATACGCAGTATTTT; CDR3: CASSPGGRRTDTQYF
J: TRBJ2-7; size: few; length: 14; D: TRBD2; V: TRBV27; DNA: TGTGCCAGCAGTTTATCAGGGGAGGGATACGAGCAGTACTTC; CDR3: CASSLSGEGYEQYF
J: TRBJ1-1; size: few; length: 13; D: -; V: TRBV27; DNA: TGTGCCAGCAGCGGGAGGTTGGCAGCTGAAGCTTTCTTT; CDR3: CASSGRLAAEAFF
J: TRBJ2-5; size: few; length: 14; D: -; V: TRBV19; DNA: TGTGCCAGTAGTATCGGTGCAAATCAAGAGACCCAGTACTTC; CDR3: CASSIGANQETQYF
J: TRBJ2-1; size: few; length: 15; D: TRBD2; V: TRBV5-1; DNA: TGCGCCAGCAGCTTGGTGACGCCGGGGGGGAATGAGCAGTTCTTC; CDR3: CASSLVTPGGNEQFF
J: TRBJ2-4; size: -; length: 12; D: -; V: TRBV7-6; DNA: TGTGCCAGCAGTCAACCAGGGAACATTCAGTACTTC; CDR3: CASSQPGNIQYF
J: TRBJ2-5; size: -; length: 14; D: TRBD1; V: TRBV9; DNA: TGTGCCAGCAGCGAGACAGGGGGTGAGGAGACCCAGTACTTC; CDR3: CASSETGGEETQYF
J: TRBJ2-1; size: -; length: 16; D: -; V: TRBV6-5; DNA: TGTGCCAGCAGTTACTCGATAGCGGACTTCTACAATGAGCAGTTCTTC; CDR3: CASSYSIADFYNEQFF
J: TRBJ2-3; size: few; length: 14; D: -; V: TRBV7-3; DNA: TGTGCCAGCAGCTTAGGAGACGAGTCGGATACGCAGTATTTT; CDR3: CASSLGDESDTQYF
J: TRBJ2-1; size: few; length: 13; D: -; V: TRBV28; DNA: TGTGCCAGCAGGAAAACAGGTTCTGGGGAGCAGTTCTTC; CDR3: CASRKTGSGEQFF
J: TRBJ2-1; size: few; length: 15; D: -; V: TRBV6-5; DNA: TGTGCCAGCATGGCCTGGGCTAGCGCCGAAAATGAGCAGTTCTTC; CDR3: CASMAWASAENEQFF